This T cell receptor (beta chain) came from a study of blood T cells in healthy people across ages. Overall study findings and caveats: One million T cells yielded diversity estimates that were considered underestimates. TCR beta diversity was tightly associated with the proportion of naive T cells. Older age coincided with a roughly linear decline in TCR beta diversity per million T cells.

This clonotype was found a few times. Its cognate antigen is unknown. The use of a sample-barcoded 5' primer and a J-beta primer mix characterized a second PCR of about 7 to 12 cycles. A 12-random-nucleotide template-switch adaptor tagged each cDNA molecule. TCRdb fed the 5' RACE reads into MiXCR, producing one record per CDR3 protein. The sample lists 790,000 or so distinct CDR3 sequences, roughly three fifths seen once, with 20% to 30% in the top ten. Between the trimmed V and J ends, which lost 5 bases and 0 bases, there was a span of 13 bases. The CDR3 totals 15 residues. Per the germline V gene, CDR1 is MNHEY and CDR2 is SMNVEV (reference sequence).

Sequencing was done on a sample of blood. J is TRBJ2-5 and V is TRBV27; D might be TRBD1 or TRBD2, each matching 5 bases. The TCR comes from a man aged 40-55 years in good health. CDR3 nucleotide sequence: TGTGCCAGCAGTGTTTGGGGGAACAACCAAGAGACCCAGTACTTC. Translated: CASSVWGNNQETQYF.